Listed below are T cell receptor beta chains from one sample, sequenced in a study of cytomegalovirus exposure and HLA in healthy donors. The assay was immunoSEQ multiplex PCR, and TCRdb's table has in-frame clones only and misses some. The sample has approximately 70,000 clones, 60% to 75% seen once; the top ten hold roughly 10%. Input material: PBMCs. Receptor source: a woman aged 60 to 75 in good health and CMV-seropositive. The CDR3 runs from the conserved cysteine through the conserved F or W. The size field is filled for only some rows; it gives once, few, many or a size class.

>TRBV30|TRBJ2-7|13|.
CAWSLEGDDEQYF
>TRBV2|TRBJ1-2|15|once
CASRTLTGSYGGYTF
>TRBV5-1|TRBJ1-5|15|.
CASSLGAGGNQPQHF
>TRBV5-1|TRBJ1-1|14|.
CASSSRGAGTEAFF
>TRBV5-4|TRBJ2-5|16|.
CASSALAGGIQETQYF
>TRBV25-1|TRBJ2-1|14|.
CASSVSQGTNEQFF
>TRBV5-6|TRBJ1-2|14|.
CASSWGQENYGYTF
>TRBV29-1|TRBJ2-7|14|.
CSATDRGASYEQYF
>TRBV18|TRBJ2-6|20|once
CASSPNLAGSTSPGANVLTF
>TRBV11-3|TRBJ2-7|14|.
CASSLAGGFGEQYF
>TRBV5-1|TRBJ2-7|17|.
CASSPWGGEGGPYEQYF
>TRBV2|TRBJ1-1|13|.
CASKGTTNTEAFF
>TRBV27|TRBJ1-3|15|.
CASRPTGGSGNTIYF
>TRBV6-6|TRBJ1-2|12|.
CASRQEKYGYTF
>TRBV9|TRBJ1-3|15|once
CASSAGTGKGNTIYF
>TRBV19|TRBJ2-3|17|.
CASSPTSGGALGDTQYF
>TRBV7-7|TRBJ2-1|15|.
CASSPSGRGYNEQFF
>TRBV2|TRBJ1-5|15|.
CASRADRQGNQPQHF
>TRBV29-1|TRBJ2-3|12|.
CSVMEGPGTQYF
>TRBV2|TRBJ1-2|13|few
CASSDAGPYGYTF
>TRBV27|TRBJ2-7|15|.
CASSKQAGATYEQYF
>TRBV5-1|TRBJ2-7|16|.
CASSLAFGSREDEQYF
>TRBV10-1|TRBJ2-3|16|.
CASSEPGDTVWNTQYF
>TRBV7-2|TRBJ2-5|16|once
CASSLLAGGAGETQYF
>TRBV11-3|TRBJ2-1|14|.
CASSLSLSGTSIFF
>TRBV7-6|TRBJ1-3|17|.
CASSPSWTVLSGNTIYF